This is a list of T cell receptor beta chains from one sample in a study of cytomegalovirus exposure and HLA in healthy donors. Libraries were prepared by immunoSEQ multiplex PCR; TCRdb keeps only in-frame clonotypes and omits some of them. The repertoire holds about 180,000 clones, with more than 65% as singletons. The specimen sequenced was PBMCs. These receptors all stem from a girl under 10 years old in good health and CMV-seropositive. Both conserved end residues are part of each CDR3. A D gene is named only where the DNA matches it firmly. Clone size is given for some rows only: seen once, a few or many times, or a class if the clone is expanded.

j_call: TRBJ1-4
v_call: TRBV28
cdr3_length: 16
clone_size: NA
d_call: NA
cdr3_nt: TGTGCCAGCAGTTTATGGGGCAGCCTCAATAATGAAAAACTGTTTTTT
cdr3_aa: CASSLWGSLNNEKLFF

j_call: TRBJ2-7
v_call: TRBV25-1
cdr3_length: 15
clone_size: NA
d_call: NA
cdr3_nt: TGTGCCAGCAGTGAATACGGGCCGACCAGGGGCGAGCAGTACTTC
cdr3_aa: CASSEYGPTRGEQYF

j_call: TRBJ2-2
v_call: TRBV5-4
cdr3_length: 17
clone_size: NA
d_call: NA
cdr3_nt: TGTGCCAGCAGCCCGGCGGGGACTGGCACGAACACCGGGGAGCTGTTTTTT
cdr3_aa: CASSPAGTGTNTGELFF

j_call: TRBJ2-7
v_call: TRBV2
cdr3_length: 15
clone_size: once
d_call: TRBD2
cdr3_nt: TGTGCCAGCTTTTTCCTAGCGGGAGGGCCGGTCGAGCAGTACTTC
cdr3_aa: CASFFLAGGPVEQYF

j_call: TRBJ1-2
v_call: TRBV2
cdr3_length: 14
clone_size: NA
d_call: TRBD1
cdr3_nt: TGTGCCAGCAGTCCAACCCGACAGGGCTATGGCTACACCTTC
cdr3_aa: CASSPTRQGYGYTF

j_call: TRBJ1-1
v_call: TRBV4-2
cdr3_length: 16
clone_size: NA
d_call: TRBD1
cdr3_nt: TGTGCCAGCAGCCAAGATTCGGACAGGATGAACACTGAAGCTTTCTTT
cdr3_aa: CASSQDSDRMNTEAFF

j_call: TRBJ2-5
v_call: TRBV28
cdr3_length: 15
clone_size: NA
d_call: NA
cdr3_nt: TGTGCCAGCAGTCCGAACCCCCGGGGCCAAGAGACCCAGTACTTC
cdr3_aa: CASSPNPRGQETQYF

j_call: TRBJ2-3
v_call: TRBV5-1
cdr3_length: 11
clone_size: NA
d_call: NA
cdr3_nt: TGCGCCAGCAATTCCGCAGATACGCAGTATTTT
cdr3_aa: CASNSADTQYF

j_call: TRBJ1-3
v_call: TRBV28
cdr3_length: 14
clone_size: NA
d_call: TRBD1
cdr3_nt: TGTGCCAGCAGCCAAGGACAGGTGGGAAACACCATATATTTT
cdr3_aa: CASSQGQVGNTIYF

j_call: TRBJ2-7
v_call: TRBV28
cdr3_length: 11
clone_size: NA
d_call: NA
cdr3_nt: TGTGCCAGCAGCCCCTACTACGAGCAGTACTTC
cdr3_aa: CASSPYYEQYF

j_call: TRBJ1-2
v_call: TRBV7-3
cdr3_length: 15
clone_size: NA
d_call: TRBD1
cdr3_nt: TGTGCCAGCAGCCTCACAGGGGAAGGTCACTATGGCTACACCTTC
cdr3_aa: CASSLTGEGHYGYTF

j_call: TRBJ2-2
v_call: TRBV7-3
cdr3_length: 16
clone_size: once
d_call: NA
cdr3_nt: TGTGCCAGCAGCTTAACGGCCAGGCAGAACACCGGGGAGCTGTTTTTT
cdr3_aa: CASSLTARQNTGELFF

j_call: TRBJ2-1
v_call: TRBV4-2
cdr3_length: 18
clone_size: NA
d_call: TRBD2
cdr3_nt: TGTGCCAGCAGCCAATTAGCGGGAGGGGTCGGTCGGGGCAATGAGCAGTTCTTC
cdr3_aa: CASSQLAGGVGRGNEQFF

j_call: TRBJ2-6
v_call: TRBV7-2
cdr3_length: 15
clone_size: NA
d_call: NA
cdr3_nt: TGTGCCAGCAGCTTATCCAGGGCTGGGGCCAACGTCCTGACTTTC
cdr3_aa: CASSLSRAGANVLTF

j_call: TRBJ2-3
v_call: TRBV4-1
cdr3_length: 20
clone_size: NA
d_call: TRBD2
cdr3_nt: TGCGCCAGCAGCCAAGGAAGGGGGTTACGGGAGCGGGGGGGCACAGATACGCAGTATTTT
cdr3_aa: CASSQGRGLRERGGTDTQYF

j_call: TRBJ2-2
v_call: TRBV5-3
cdr3_length: 16
clone_size: NA
d_call: NA
cdr3_nt: TGTGCCAGAAGTATGGATAACGGGGGGCGGCCCGGGGAGCTGTTTTTT
cdr3_aa: CARSMDNGGRPGELFF

j_call: TRBJ1-2
v_call: TRBV19
cdr3_length: 14
clone_size: NA
d_call: TRBD1
cdr3_nt: TGTGCCAGTAGCCCTGGACAGGGCTGGCGAGGCTACACCTTC
cdr3_aa: CASSPGQGWRGYTF

j_call: TRBJ1-1
v_call: TRBV2
cdr3_length: 16
clone_size: NA
d_call: TRBD1
cdr3_nt: TGTGCCAGCAGTGAAGGACAGGGGGCTGTTGTTTTTGAAGCTTTCTTT
cdr3_aa: CASSEGQGAVVFEAFF

j_call: TRBJ1-2
v_call: TRBV7-2
cdr3_length: 15
clone_size: NA
d_call: TRBD1
cdr3_nt: TGTGCCAGCCTGGACAGGCCTGTAACTAACTATGGCTACACCTTC
cdr3_aa: CASLDRPVTNYGYTF

j_call: TRBJ2-1
v_call: TRBV6-5
cdr3_length: 15
clone_size: few
d_call: NA
cdr3_nt: TGTGCCAGCAGTTATGGAGGGCGCGGGGTCGATGAGCAGTTCTTC
cdr3_aa: CASSYGGRGVDEQFF

j_call: TRBJ2-7
v_call: TRBV6-5
cdr3_length: 15
clone_size: NA
d_call: TRBD1
cdr3_nt: TGTGCCAGCAGTTATCACCGGGACAGGACTTACGAGCAGTACTTC
cdr3_aa: CASSYHRDRTYEQYF

j_call: TRBJ2-5
v_call: TRBV7-8
cdr3_length: 15
clone_size: NA
d_call: NA
cdr3_nt: TGTGCCAGCAGGTCCGAGGGGGGGTTACAAGAGACCCAGTACTTC
cdr3_aa: CASRSEGGLQETQYF

j_call: TRBJ2-1
v_call: TRBV28
cdr3_length: 18
clone_size: NA
d_call: NA
cdr3_nt: TGTGCCAGCACTCGACCAGGGGTACCGTTGAGCTCCTACAATGAGCAGTTCTTC
cdr3_aa: CASTRPGVPLSSYNEQFF

j_call: TRBJ1-1
v_call: TRBV5-4
cdr3_length: 17
clone_size: NA
d_call: TRBD1
cdr3_nt: TGTGCCAGCAGCCTTCACAGTATGGGACAGGACGAAACTGAAGCTTTCTTT
cdr3_aa: CASSLHSMGQDETEAFF

j_call: TRBJ1-2
v_call: TRBV7-9
cdr3_length: 14
clone_size: NA
d_call: NA
cdr3_nt: TGTGCCAGCAGCCCAGGGATACCTAACTATGGCTACACCTTC
cdr3_aa: CASSPGIPNYGYTF

j_call: TRBJ1-4
v_call: TRBV30
cdr3_length: 14
clone_size: few
d_call: NA
cdr3_nt: TGTGCCTGGAGTAATAGGGGCCCTAATGAAAAACTGTTTTTT
cdr3_aa: CAWSNRGPNEKLFF

j_call: TRBJ1-5
v_call: TRBV30
cdr3_length: 14
clone_size: once
d_call: TRBD1
cdr3_nt: TGTGCCTGGGGAGAGACAGGGAATCGTCAGCCCCAGCATTTT
cdr3_aa: CAWGETGNRQPQHF

j_call: TRBJ1-2
v_call: TRBV1
cdr3_length: 17
clone_size: NA
d_call: NA
cdr3_nt: TGCACCAGCAGCCAAAGGTTTCGTATAGGGGGATACTATGGCTACACCTTC
cdr3_aa: CTSSQRFRIGGYYGYTF

j_call: TRBJ1-4
v_call: TRBV5-1
cdr3_length: 13
clone_size: NA
d_call: NA
cdr3_nt: TGCGCCAGCGGGCAGGCTCCTAATGAAAAACTGTTTTTT
cdr3_aa: CASGQAPNEKLFF

j_call: TRBJ2-1
v_call: TRBV27
cdr3_length: 14
clone_size: NA
d_call: TRBD2
cdr3_nt: TGTGCCAGCCGAATTAGCGGGTCCTACAATGAGCAGTTCTTC
cdr3_aa: CASRISGSYNEQFF

j_call: TRBJ2-7
v_call: TRBV7-6
cdr3_length: 14
clone_size: few
d_call: NA
cdr3_nt: TGTGCCAGCAGCTTAGGGACAGTCTCCTACGAGCAGTACTTC
cdr3_aa: CASSLGTVSYEQYF

j_call: TRBJ2-7
v_call: TRBV27
cdr3_length: 13
clone_size: NA
d_call: NA
cdr3_nt: TGTGCCAGCAGTTTATCGATGACTACGGGGCAGTACTTC
cdr3_aa: CASSLSMTTGQYF

j_call: TRBJ2-3
v_call: TRBV27
cdr3_length: 16
clone_size: NA
d_call: TRBD2
cdr3_nt: TGTGCCAGCAGTTTACACCCTGAGCGGGGGAGCGATACGCAGTATTTT
cdr3_aa: CASSLHPERGSDTQYF

j_call: TRBJ2-1
v_call: TRBV15
cdr3_length: 16
clone_size: NA
d_call: NA
cdr3_nt: TGTGCCACCAGCAGTGAAAGAGTACTCTCCTACAATGAGCAGTTCTTC
cdr3_aa: CATSSERVLSYNEQFF

j_call: TRBJ1-2
v_call: TRBV6-5
cdr3_length: 15
clone_size: NA
d_call: TRBD1
cdr3_nt: TGTGCCAGCAGTCCAAACCTAGGGGGCGCGGGTGGCTACACCTTC
cdr3_aa: CASSPNLGGAGGYTF

j_call: TRBJ2-1
v_call: TRBV29-1
cdr3_length: 16
clone_size: few
d_call: TRBD2
cdr3_nt: TGCAGCGTTCGCCCTAGCGGGAGAGGGGGGCACAATGAGCAGTTCTTC
cdr3_aa: CSVRPSGRGGHNEQFF

j_call: TRBJ2-1
v_call: TRBV9
cdr3_length: 15
clone_size: NA
d_call: TRBD2
cdr3_nt: TGTGCCAGCAGCCTCCAGGCGGGAGCCCACAATGAGCAGTTCTTC
cdr3_aa: CASSLQAGAHNEQFF

j_call: TRBJ2-3
v_call: TRBV5-1
cdr3_length: 17
clone_size: NA
d_call: TRBD2
cdr3_nt: TGCGCCAGCAGCTTGGATCCGCGGGGGGGTGGCACAGATACGCAGTATTTT
cdr3_aa: CASSLDPRGGGTDTQYF

j_call: TRBJ1-1
v_call: TRBV4-1
cdr3_length: 15
clone_size: NA
d_call: TRBD1
cdr3_nt: TGCGCCAGCAGCCAAGAGGGGGGACAGGGGGTTGAAGCTTTCTTT
cdr3_aa: CASSQEGGQGVEAFF

j_call: TRBJ2-5
v_call: TRBV9
cdr3_length: 15
clone_size: NA
d_call: TRBD2
cdr3_nt: TGTGCCAGCAGCGTACTAGCGGGAGTCCGAGAGACCCAGTACTTC
cdr3_aa: CASSVLAGVRETQYF

j_call: TRBJ1-2
v_call: TRBV4-2
cdr3_length: 12
clone_size: NA
d_call: NA
cdr3_nt: TGTGCCAGCAGCCATGACAGGCCTGGCTACACCTTC
cdr3_aa: CASSHDRPGYTF

j_call: TRBJ1-2
v_call: TRBV11-2
cdr3_length: 15
clone_size: NA
d_call: NA
cdr3_nt: TGTGCCAGCAGCGCCCAATGGGGGGGGAGCTATGGCTACACCTTC
cdr3_aa: CASSAQWGGSYGYTF

j_call: TRBJ2-7
v_call: TRBV11-2
cdr3_length: 13
clone_size: NA
d_call: NA
cdr3_nt: TGTGCCAGCAGCACGGGACAAGGCTACGAGCAGTACTTC
cdr3_aa: CASSTGQGYEQYF

j_call: TRBJ2-7
v_call: TRBV7-9
cdr3_length: 11
clone_size: few
d_call: NA
cdr3_nt: TGTGCCAGCAGCTTAGGACAGGAAAAGTACTTC
cdr3_aa: CASSLGQEKYF

j_call: TRBJ2-6
v_call: TRBV5-1
cdr3_length: 18
clone_size: NA
d_call: TRBD1
cdr3_nt: TGCGCCAGCAGCTTGGGGACAGGGGGCTCTCCTGGGGCCAACGTCCCGACTTTC
cdr3_aa: CASSLGTGGSPGANVPTF

j_call: TRBJ2-7
v_call: TRBV7-2
cdr3_length: 16
clone_size: once
d_call: TRBD2
cdr3_nt: TGTGCCAGCAGCTTAGGTCAGGGACTAGCTCTCTACGAGCAGTACTTC
cdr3_aa: CASSLGQGLALYEQYF

j_call: TRBJ2-1
v_call: TRBV28
cdr3_length: 16
clone_size: NA
d_call: TRBD1
cdr3_nt: TGTGCCAGCCGTCGAACCGGGACAGGGGGTGTATCTGAGCAGTTCTTC
cdr3_aa: CASRRTGTGGVSEQFF

j_call: TRBJ2-7
v_call: TRBV6-5
cdr3_length: 13
clone_size: NA
d_call: NA
cdr3_nt: TGTGCCAGCACTCCATATGAGTCCTACGAGCAGTACTTC
cdr3_aa: CASTPYESYEQYF

j_call: TRBJ2-4
v_call: TRBV5-4
cdr3_length: 14
clone_size: NA
d_call: TRBD2
cdr3_nt: TGTGCCAGCAGCCTCGGGACCCGGGGGGACATTCAGTACTTC
cdr3_aa: CASSLGTRGDIQYF

j_call: TRBJ1-2
v_call: TRBV27
cdr3_length: 15
clone_size: NA
d_call: NA
cdr3_nt: TGTGCCAGCAGGCCTCCCGGGGTGATCAACTATGGCTACACCTTC
cdr3_aa: CASRPPGVINYGYTF

j_call: TRBJ2-7
v_call: TRBV2
cdr3_length: 13
clone_size: NA
d_call: TRBD1
cdr3_nt: TGTGCCAGCAAACAGGGGCAATCCTACGAGCAGTACTTC
cdr3_aa: CASKQGQSYEQYF

j_call: TRBJ2-7
v_call: TRBV6-5
cdr3_length: 13
clone_size: NA
d_call: NA
cdr3_nt: TGTGCCAGCAGCCCCGGGAGCTCCTACGAGCAGTACTTC
cdr3_aa: CASSPGSSYEQYF

j_call: TRBJ2-1
v_call: TRBV7-3
cdr3_length: 16
clone_size: NA
d_call: TRBD2
cdr3_nt: TGTGCCAGCAGCTTCAACGGGGGGGCCCTTGGCAATGAGCAGTTCTTC
cdr3_aa: CASSFNGGALGNEQFF

j_call: TRBJ1-2
v_call: TRBV6-5
cdr3_length: 15
clone_size: NA
d_call: NA
cdr3_nt: TGTGCCAGCAGTTACCATCCGGAGGCTAACTATGGCTACACCTTC
cdr3_aa: CASSYHPEANYGYTF

j_call: TRBJ2-2
v_call: TRBV21-1
cdr3_length: 17
clone_size: NA
d_call: NA
cdr3_nt: TGTGCCAGCAGCAATTACGGGACAGGAATTGTTCGAGGGGAGCTGTTTTTT
cdr3_aa: CASSNYGTGIVRGELFF

j_call: TRBJ2-7
v_call: TRBV18
cdr3_length: 15
clone_size: NA
d_call: TRBD1
cdr3_nt: TGTGCCAGCTCACCCGAGGACAGGGTAAGATACGAGCAGTACTTC
cdr3_aa: CASSPEDRVRYEQYF

j_call: TRBJ2-7
v_call: TRBV29-1
cdr3_length: 13
clone_size: NA
d_call: NA
cdr3_nt: TGCAGCGTTGGTCGACAGGTCTCCTACGAGCAGTACTTC
cdr3_aa: CSVGRQVSYEQYF

j_call: TRBJ2-1
v_call: TRBV7-9
cdr3_length: 12
clone_size: NA
d_call: TRBD2
cdr3_nt: TGTGCCAGCAGCCGTCGCGGGGGTGAGCAGTTCTTC
cdr3_aa: CASSRRGGEQFF

j_call: TRBJ1-1
v_call: TRBV11-2
cdr3_length: 14
clone_size: NA
d_call: NA
cdr3_nt: TGTGCCAGCAGCCCGTTCAGTAGGACAGTCGAAGCTTTCTTT
cdr3_aa: CASSPFSRTVEAFF

j_call: TRBJ2-7
v_call: TRBV9
cdr3_length: 13
clone_size: NA
d_call: NA
cdr3_nt: TGTGCCAGCAGCGCCGGGGTAAAGGACGAGCAGTACTTC
cdr3_aa: CASSAGVKDEQYF